Listed below are T cell receptor beta chains from one sample, sequenced in a study of control samples from healthy donors and cancer patients. Assay used: immunoSEQ multiplex PCR; TCRdb lists only in-frame clones, some missing. The sample records roughly 130,000 clones, about nine tenths being singletons. The sample comprised blood. The receptors were gathered from a woman in her 30s in good health. Each CDR3 is given with its conserved first and last residue. Fields, in order: D gene, clone size, J gene, V gene, CDR3 DNA, CDR3 protein. D genes are given only for firm matches. Part of the rows lack a size; the others show once, few, many or a class for expanded clones.

d_call: TRBD1; clone_size: -; j_call: TRBJ2-3; v_call: TRBV28; cdr3_nt: TGTGCCAGCAGTACACAGGGGCCCACAGATACGCAGTATTTT; cdr3_aa: CASSTQGPTDTQYF
d_call: -; clone_size: -; j_call: TRBJ2-3; v_call: TRBV6-2/TRBV6-3; cdr3_nt: TGTGCCAGCAGTGGGACCACAGATACGCAGTATTTT; cdr3_aa: CASSGTTDTQYF
d_call: -; clone_size: -; j_call: TRBJ1-3; v_call: TRBV3-1/TRBV3-2; cdr3_nt: TGTGCCAGCACTCCGGGGGGCGCGTCAGAGAGCTCTGGAAACACCATATATTTT; cdr3_aa: CASTPGGASESSGNTIYF
d_call: -; clone_size: -; j_call: TRBJ1-5; v_call: TRBV7-9; cdr3_nt: TGTGCCAGCAGCTTAGGATATAGCAATCAGCCCCAGCATTTT; cdr3_aa: CASSLGYSNQPQHF
d_call: TRBD1; clone_size: -; j_call: TRBJ1-6; v_call: TRBV6-1; cdr3_nt: TGTGCCAGCAGTGACAGGGGACAGAATTCACCCCTCCACTTT; cdr3_aa: CASSDRGQNSPLHF
d_call: -; clone_size: once; j_call: TRBJ2-7; v_call: TRBV4-2; cdr3_nt: TGTGCCAGCAGCCAACCCTCTGGAGCGGCCTACGAGCAGTACTTC; cdr3_aa: CASSQPSGAAYEQYF
d_call: -; clone_size: -; j_call: TRBJ2-1; v_call: TRBV19; cdr3_nt: TGTGCCAGTAGTATAGATAGGGGACAAGGCTCCTACAATGAGCAGTTCTTC; cdr3_aa: CASSIDRGQGSYNEQFF
d_call: -; clone_size: -; j_call: TRBJ1-5; v_call: TRBV7-9; cdr3_nt: TGTGCCAGCAGCTTGGACGGGTCCAATCAGCCCCAGCATTTT; cdr3_aa: CASSLDGSNQPQHF
d_call: TRBD1; clone_size: -; j_call: TRBJ1-2; v_call: TRBV24-1; cdr3_nt: TGTGCCACCAGTGTAAACCGGACAGGCTATGGCTACACCTTC; cdr3_aa: CATSVNRTGYGYTF
d_call: TRBD2; clone_size: -; j_call: TRBJ2-7; v_call: TRBV30; cdr3_nt: TGTGCCTGGAGTCAGTTAGCGGGGTCCTACGAGCAGTACTTC; cdr3_aa: CAWSQLAGSYEQYF
d_call: -; clone_size: -; j_call: TRBJ2-7; v_call: TRBV5-4; cdr3_nt: TGTGCCAGCAGCTTGGACCCAGGGTTAACGAACGAGCAGTACTTC; cdr3_aa: CASSLDPGLTNEQYF
d_call: -; clone_size: once; j_call: TRBJ1-2; v_call: TRBV12-3/TRBV12-4; cdr3_nt: TGTGCCAGCAGTCCGACAGTGGAAGGCTACACCTTC; cdr3_aa: CASSPTVEGYTF
d_call: -; clone_size: -; j_call: TRBJ1-5; v_call: TRBV19; cdr3_nt: TGTGCCAGTAGTATCGCGGATAAGCAGCCCCAGCATTTT; cdr3_aa: CASSIADKQPQHF
d_call: TRBD1; clone_size: -; j_call: TRBJ2-7; v_call: TRBV27; cdr3_nt: TGTGCCAGCAGTTCACGGGGACAGGGGACCTACGAGCAGTACTTC; cdr3_aa: CASSSRGQGTYEQYF
d_call: -; clone_size: once; j_call: TRBJ1-2; v_call: TRBV7-9; cdr3_nt: TGTGCCAGCAGCTCCACTCTAGACTATCAGGGAGATGGCTACACCTTC; cdr3_aa: CASSSTLDYQGDGYTF
d_call: -; clone_size: once; j_call: TRBJ1-3; v_call: TRBV6-5; cdr3_nt: TGTGCCAGCAGGGACTGGGGGGCTGGAAACACCATATATTTT; cdr3_aa: CASRDWGAGNTIYF
d_call: TRBD2; clone_size: -; j_call: TRBJ2-7; v_call: TRBV30; cdr3_nt: TGTGCCTGTAGCGGGACATGGGAGCAGTACTTC; cdr3_aa: CACSGTWEQYF
d_call: -; clone_size: -; j_call: TRBJ1-1; v_call: TRBV11-3; cdr3_nt: TGTGCCAGCAGCTTAGTTCCAGAGACTGAAGCTTTCTTT; cdr3_aa: CASSLVPETEAFF
d_call: TRBD2; clone_size: -; j_call: TRBJ2-5; v_call: TRBV19; cdr3_nt: TGTGCCAGTAGTATCACTAGCGGGAGGGAGACCCAGTACTTC; cdr3_aa: CASSITSGRETQYF
d_call: TRBD2; clone_size: -; j_call: TRBJ2-1; v_call: TRBV30; cdr3_nt: TGTGCCTGGAGTGTCGGCCTAACGGGCGGGAGAGTAAGGAACAATGAGCAGTTCTTC; cdr3_aa: CAWSVGLTGGRVRNNEQFF
d_call: -; clone_size: -; j_call: TRBJ2-1; v_call: TRBV27; cdr3_nt: TGTGCCAGCAGCCCCCCAGACAGACCCCCAGGGGATGAGCAGTTCTTC; cdr3_aa: CASSPPDRPPGDEQFF
d_call: -; clone_size: -; j_call: TRBJ1-1; v_call: TRBV19; cdr3_nt: TGTGCCAGTAGTATAACAGAAAACACTGAAGCTTTCTTT; cdr3_aa: CASSITENTEAFF
d_call: -; clone_size: -; j_call: TRBJ2-3; v_call: TRBV19; cdr3_nt: TGTGCCAGTAGTATAGCCCAGGGAGCAGGAAATACGCAGTATTTT; cdr3_aa: CASSIAQGAGNTQYF
d_call: TRBD1; clone_size: once; j_call: TRBJ1-1; v_call: TRBV7-8; cdr3_nt: TGTGCCAGCAGCCCGCGAGGGGGCGGGGGCACTGAAGCTTTCTTT; cdr3_aa: CASSPRGGGGTEAFF
d_call: -; clone_size: -; j_call: TRBJ2-2; v_call: TRBV3-1/TRBV3-2; cdr3_nt: TGTGCCAGCAGCCAAGACACCGGGGAGCTGTTTTTT; cdr3_aa: CASSQDTGELFF
d_call: -; clone_size: -; j_call: TRBJ1-5; v_call: TRBV30; cdr3_nt: TGTGCCTGGAGTGTACTGAGTCAGTCCAATCAGCCCCAGCATTTT; cdr3_aa: CAWSVLSQSNQPQHF
d_call: -; clone_size: -; j_call: TRBJ2-7; v_call: TRBV10-1; cdr3_nt: TGCGCCAGCACCTTCCAAAGACAGCCGAACTACGAGCAGTACTTC; cdr3_aa: CASTFQRQPNYEQYF
d_call: -; clone_size: -; j_call: TRBJ2-3; v_call: TRBV5-1; cdr3_nt: TGCGCCAGCAGCTTCTTACATCGGGGTATATCCACAGATACGCAGTATTTT; cdr3_aa: CASSFLHRGISTDTQYF
d_call: -; clone_size: -; j_call: TRBJ1-5; v_call: TRBV19; cdr3_nt: TGTGCCAGTAGTATAGAGCAGTTCCAGCCCCAGCATTTT; cdr3_aa: CASSIEQFQPQHF
d_call: TRBD1; clone_size: -; j_call: TRBJ1-5; v_call: TRBV18; cdr3_nt: TGTGCCAGCTCACCACCGCCAGGGGGTAGCAATCAGCCCCAGCATTTT; cdr3_aa: CASSPPPGGSNQPQHF
d_call: -; clone_size: -; j_call: TRBJ2-5; v_call: TRBV5-4; cdr3_nt: TGTGCCAGCAGCCCGGGAAGAAAGGAGACCCAGTACTTC; cdr3_aa: CASSPGRKETQYF
d_call: TRBD2; clone_size: -; j_call: TRBJ2-7; v_call: TRBV9; cdr3_nt: TGTGCCAGCAGCGGCGGGACTAGCGGGAGGGCCGGGAACTACGAGCAGTACTTC; cdr3_aa: CASSGGTSGRAGNYEQYF
d_call: -; clone_size: few; j_call: TRBJ2-3; v_call: TRBV6-5; cdr3_nt: TGTGCCAGCAGTTATAGGGGGAGCACAGATACGCAGTATTTT; cdr3_aa: CASSYRGSTDTQYF
d_call: TRBD2; clone_size: -; j_call: TRBJ2-1; v_call: TRBV6-2/TRBV6-3; cdr3_nt: TGTGCCAGCAGCCCCTCCTGGACTAGCGGGAAAAACTACAATGAGCAGTTCTTC; cdr3_aa: CASSPSWTSGKNYNEQFF
d_call: TRBD1; clone_size: once; j_call: TRBJ1-2; v_call: TRBV5-1; cdr3_nt: TGCGCCAGCAGCTTGTTACAGGGGGCAGGTGGCTACACCTTC; cdr3_aa: CASSLLQGAGGYTF
d_call: -; clone_size: -; j_call: TRBJ2-1; v_call: TRBV3-1/TRBV3-2; cdr3_nt: TGTGCCAGCAGCCTTGAGCGTAGCCTTCATTACAATGAGCAGTTCTTC; cdr3_aa: CASSLERSLHYNEQFF
d_call: TRBD2; clone_size: -; j_call: TRBJ2-1; v_call: TRBV6-5; cdr3_nt: TGTGCCAGCAGAGCCGGGACTAGCGGGAGTCGGGTCTTC; cdr3_aa: CASRAGTSGSRVF
d_call: -; clone_size: -; j_call: TRBJ2-7; v_call: TRBV5-4; cdr3_nt: TGTGCCAGCAGCTTGGACCCCCCGGGGGAGCAGTACTTC; cdr3_aa: CASSLDPPGEQYF
d_call: TRBD2; clone_size: -; j_call: TRBJ2-7; v_call: TRBV28; cdr3_nt: TGTGCCAGCAGGACGCAAGCGGGATTCTACGAGCAGTACTTC; cdr3_aa: CASRTQAGFYEQYF
d_call: -; clone_size: -; j_call: TRBJ1-5; v_call: TRBV27; cdr3_nt: TGTGCCAGCAGTCTCGATCAGCCCCAGCATTTT; cdr3_aa: CASSLDQPQHF
d_call: -; clone_size: -; j_call: TRBJ1-2; v_call: TRBV9; cdr3_nt: TGTGCCAGCACTGGACAAGACTATGGCTACACCTTC; cdr3_aa: CASTGQDYGYTF
d_call: -; clone_size: -; j_call: TRBJ1-3; v_call: TRBV7-9; cdr3_nt: TGTGCCAGCAGCTTAGGCAGGTCTGGAAACACCATATATTTT; cdr3_aa: CASSLGRSGNTIYF
d_call: -; clone_size: -; j_call: TRBJ1-4; v_call: TRBV18; cdr3_nt: TGTGCCAGCTCACCAGAACAGGCGACAAATGAAAAACTGTTTTTT; cdr3_aa: CASSPEQATNEKLFF
d_call: TRBD2; clone_size: -; j_call: TRBJ2-1; v_call: TRBV19; cdr3_nt: TGTGCCAGTAGTCTCCAAGCCGGGACTAGCGCTATCCAAGGGAATGAGCAGTTCTTC; cdr3_aa: CASSLQAGTSAIQGNEQFF
d_call: -; clone_size: -; j_call: TRBJ1-1; v_call: TRBV29-1; cdr3_nt: TGCAGCGTTAAGGTCAGGATGAACACTGAAGCTTTCTTT; cdr3_aa: CSVKVRMNTEAFF
d_call: TRBD2; clone_size: -; j_call: TRBJ2-7; v_call: TRBV6-6; cdr3_nt: TGTGCCAGCAGTCGACGGGGGGGTAACCCCACCTACGAGCAGTACTTC; cdr3_aa: CASSRRGGNPTYEQYF
d_call: -; clone_size: -; j_call: TRBJ2-7; v_call: TRBV6-5; cdr3_nt: TGTGCCAGCAGCCGCTCTAGAACATCCTACGAGCAGTACTTC; cdr3_aa: CASSRSRTSYEQYF
d_call: -; clone_size: -; j_call: TRBJ1-6; v_call: TRBV6-1; cdr3_nt: TGTGCCAGCAGTGAAATGTTGTCGGCCCTCCACTTT; cdr3_aa: CASSEMLSALHF
d_call: -; clone_size: -; j_call: TRBJ2-3; v_call: TRBV4-1; cdr3_nt: TGCGCCAGCAGCCAAGATTTGGTGTCAGATACGCAGTATTTT; cdr3_aa: CASSQDLVSDTQYF
d_call: -; clone_size: -; j_call: TRBJ2-2; v_call: TRBV10-1; cdr3_nt: TGCGCCAGCAGTGAACTTACGGGCAACGCCACCGGGGAGCTGTTTTTT; cdr3_aa: CASSELTGNATGELFF
d_call: -; clone_size: -; j_call: TRBJ2-1; v_call: TRBV14; cdr3_nt: TGTGCCAGCAGCCAAGGTCTCCAGGCTTTGGGGGATGAGCAGTTCTTC; cdr3_aa: CASSQGLQALGDEQFF
d_call: -; clone_size: -; j_call: TRBJ1-5; v_call: TRBV10-3; cdr3_nt: TGTGCCATCAGTGAGGGACAGCCTAATCAGCCCCAGCATTTT; cdr3_aa: CAISEGQPNQPQHF
d_call: -; clone_size: -; j_call: TRBJ1-1; v_call: TRBV2; cdr3_nt: TGTGCCAGCATTACATGGGGCACTGAAGCTTTCTTT; cdr3_aa: CASITWGTEAFF
d_call: TRBD1; clone_size: once; j_call: TRBJ1-1; v_call: TRBV28; cdr3_nt: TGTGCCAGCAGTCCCGCCAGGGGGCATAATGAAGCTTTCTTT; cdr3_aa: CASSPARGHNEAFF
d_call: TRBD2; clone_size: once; j_call: TRBJ2-3; v_call: TRBV4-1; cdr3_nt: TGCGCCAGCAGCCAGTCTCGCGGGAGGATGACAGATACGCAGTATTTT; cdr3_aa: CASSQSRGRMTDTQYF
d_call: -; clone_size: -; j_call: TRBJ1-1; v_call: TRBV11-2; cdr3_nt: TGTGCCAGCAGCTTGGCTCGGGGGCCTTTGAACACTGAAGCTTTCTTT; cdr3_aa: CASSLARGPLNTEAFF
d_call: -; clone_size: -; j_call: TRBJ1-5; v_call: TRBV5-1; cdr3_nt: TGCGCCAGCAGCCCCGGGTCCCAAAGTCAGCCCCAGCATTTT; cdr3_aa: CASSPGSQSQPQHF
d_call: -; clone_size: -; j_call: TRBJ2-3; v_call: TRBV19; cdr3_nt: TGTGCCAGTAGTATCCGGAAGAGCACAGATACGCAGTATTTT; cdr3_aa: CASSIRKSTDTQYF
d_call: TRBD1; clone_size: -; j_call: TRBJ1-5; v_call: TRBV11-1; cdr3_nt: TGTGCCAGCAGCTGGGCAGGGGGGTTAGGTCAGCCCCAGCATTTT; cdr3_aa: CASSWAGGLGQPQHF